This T cell receptor beta chain was recorded in a study of shared clonotypes between healthy human individuals. The overall study: Each donor had three CD4 naive, three CD4 memory, two CD8 naive and one CD8 memory plate. Study-level points and caveats: Clonotype sharing among donors was expected to depend on sequencing depth. Generation probabilities of non-shared clonotypes were lower (relative to those shared by all four donors). Exclusively blood specimens were collected; tissue repertoires likely differ.

Assay used: immunoSEQ multiplex PCR; TCRdb lists only in-frame clones, some missing. The table includes about 1,800,000 clones, roughly 94% detected once. Comment on this clone: The antigen is not known.

The CDR3 runs 17 residues. Per the germline V gene, CDR1 is SGHRS and CDR2 is YFSETQ. V lost 2 bases to trimming and J lost 0 bases; unmatched junction nucleotides: 7. Terminally differentiated effector memory CD45RA+ cells were excluded from the naive CD8 cells, which were CD45RO-negative and positively selected for CCR7. This clonotype was sampled from a man between 18 and 35 years old in good health. Sequencing was performed on naive CD8+ T cells sorted from blood. The chain employs TRBV5-1 and TRBJ2-5; 10 nucleotides line up with TRBD2. The CDR3 DNA reads TGCGCCAGCAGCTTTGGGCTAGCGGGGGATAACCAAGAGACCCAGTACTTC. It specifies CASSFGLAGDNQETQYF. Complete variable domain (other parts from reference TRBV5-1 and TRBJ2-5): KAGVTQTPRYLIKTRGQQVTLSCSPISGHRSVSWYQQTPGQGLQFLFEYFSETQRNKGNFPGRFSGRQFSNSRSEMNVSTLELGDSALYLCASSFGLAGDNQETQYFGPGTRLLVL.